The T cell receptor beta chain under discussion was sequenced for a study of blood T cell repertoires in COVID-19. About the research overall: T cells, B-cell-depleted T cells, or PBMCs provided the cDNA or gDNA that served as material.

The assay was immunoSEQ multiplex PCR, and TCRdb's table has in-frame clones only and misses some. Here the sample spans approximately 250,000 clones, approximately 86% being singletons. Germline loops: CDR1 LNHDA, CDR2 SQIVND (reference sequence). Deletions cut 1 base from V and 4 bases from J, with 13 bases between. This CDR3 has 15 residues. The clonotype originates from a human donor in a cohort sampled during active COVID-19. The sequenced sample was peripheral blood. V gene TRBV19 combines with J gene TRBJ2-5; D may be TRBD1 (5 bases). The CDR3 DNA follows: TGTGCCAGTAGTATAGGGCAGGGAAGGGGAGAGACCCAGTACTTC. Its translation is CASSIGQGRGETQYF.